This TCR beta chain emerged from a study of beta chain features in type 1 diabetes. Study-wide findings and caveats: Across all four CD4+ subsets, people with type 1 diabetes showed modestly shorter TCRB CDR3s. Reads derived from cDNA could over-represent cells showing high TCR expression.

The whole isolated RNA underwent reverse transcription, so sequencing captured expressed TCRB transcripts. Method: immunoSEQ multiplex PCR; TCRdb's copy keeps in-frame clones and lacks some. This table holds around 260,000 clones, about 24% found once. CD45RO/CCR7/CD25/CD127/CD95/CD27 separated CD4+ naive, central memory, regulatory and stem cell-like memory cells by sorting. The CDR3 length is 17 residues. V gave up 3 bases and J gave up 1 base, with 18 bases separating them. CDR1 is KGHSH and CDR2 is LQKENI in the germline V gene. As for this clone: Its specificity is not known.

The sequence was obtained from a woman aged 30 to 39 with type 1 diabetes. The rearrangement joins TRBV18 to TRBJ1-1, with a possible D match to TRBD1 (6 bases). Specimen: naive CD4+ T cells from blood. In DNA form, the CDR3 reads TGTGCCAGCTCACCGACGGATCGCGGGGGCAGGAACACTGAAGCTTTCTTT. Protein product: CASSPTDRGGRNTEAFF.